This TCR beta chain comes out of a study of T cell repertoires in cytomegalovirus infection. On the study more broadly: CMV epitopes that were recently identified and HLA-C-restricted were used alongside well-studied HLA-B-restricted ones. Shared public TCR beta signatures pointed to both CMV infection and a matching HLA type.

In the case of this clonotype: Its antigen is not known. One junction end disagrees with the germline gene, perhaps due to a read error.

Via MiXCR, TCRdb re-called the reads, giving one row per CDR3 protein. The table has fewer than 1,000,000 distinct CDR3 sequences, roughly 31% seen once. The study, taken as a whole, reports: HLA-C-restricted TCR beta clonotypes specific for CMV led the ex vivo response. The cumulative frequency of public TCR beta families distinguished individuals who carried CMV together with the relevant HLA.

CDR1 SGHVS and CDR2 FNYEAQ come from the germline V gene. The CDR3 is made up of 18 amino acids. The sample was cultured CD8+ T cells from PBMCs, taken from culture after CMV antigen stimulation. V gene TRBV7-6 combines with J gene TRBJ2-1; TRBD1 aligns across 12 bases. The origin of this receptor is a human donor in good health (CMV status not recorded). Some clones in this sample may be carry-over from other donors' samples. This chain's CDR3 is CASSLGRGGQGAGNDQFF. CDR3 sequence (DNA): TGTGCCAGCAGCTTAGGTCGGGGGGGACAGGGGGCGGGCAATGATCAGTTCTTC. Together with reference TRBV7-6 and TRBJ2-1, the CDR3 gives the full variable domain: GAGVSQSPRYKVTKRGQDVALRCDPISGHVSLYWYRQALGQGPEFLTYFNYEAQQDKSGLPNDRFSAERPEGSISTLTIQRTEQRDSAMYRCASSLGRGGQGAGNDQFFGPGTRLTVL.